This T cell receptor beta chain appears in the sequencing data of a study of T cell responses to AZD1222 COVID-19 vaccine (dated by TCRdb to the early 2020s). About the full investigation: Because spike-specific TCR depth and breadth did not differ between the two schedules, AZD1222 recipients who got a second dose at roughly 4 weeks were pooled with those who got a second dose at roughly 12 weeks. Trial participants were enrolled into age subgroups of 18-55, 56-69 and 70-plus years, which contained 148, 28 and 57 TCR-sequenced participants, respectively. TCR sequencing was performed for about 250 trial participants, of whom approximately 200 were given two doses of AZD1222 and about 25 were given two doses of MenACWY control vaccine.

As for this clone: Its antigen is not yet known. Per-base quality was not reported, and no clone a single base away is much larger than it.

The paper as a whole reports these results and caveats: In the small 56-69-year group, the increase in depth fell short of significance, most likely because of low power. After two AZD1222 doses, spike-specific TCR breadth and depth were significantly higher than at day 0 and than in MenACWY recipients. Conclusions about previously exposed vaccinees were limited because only six or seven AZD1222 recipients were SARS-CoV-2 seropositive at baseline. Because no day 14 peak-response samples were available, repertoires were characterized only after the peak T cell response. Epitopes outside the regions mutated in the B.1.351 and B.1.1.7 variants were reportedly recognized by nearly half of the unique spike-specific TCRs. Most participants were white British and females outnumbered males, and the authors suggested that clonal diversity may have been underestimated. The whole spike protein was spanned by vaccine-associated CD4 TCRs, and dominant responses were seen in regions 160-218 and 743-854.

Interpreted using the paper, the time point label stands for: baseline before first vaccination. Samples from vaccinated people were obtained from the UK trials COV001 and COV002, which included a single-blind randomized controlled phase 2/3 trial of AZD1222 (ChAdOx1 nCoV-19) in healthy adults. For TCRbeta chain sequencing, PBMC samples from trial participants were taken at day 0 and at day 28 after the second dose. The CDR3 regions of human TCRbeta chains were subjected to immunosequencing. The published analysis was carried out like this. TCRs in the repertoires were matched against a reference library of SARS-CoV-2-specific TCRs that had been generated with the MIRA antigen-specificity platform. Breadth was defined as the fraction of unique TCRs that were SARS-CoV-2-associated, and depth was defined as the fraction of total T cells that were SARS-CoV-2-associated. Each spike-specific TCR was assigned to its reactive spike region and to a CD4 or CD8 class using the MIRA data. Log10-transformed breadth and depth values were compared by one-way ANOVA with Sidak's multiple comparisons tests. TCRdb re-hosts the immuneACCESS table, in-frame sequences only. Its copies lack some clones; in the studies checked, an unresolved V gene accounts for under half of them, and the cause for the rest is not known. V and J calls plus clone size are reproduced from that table; the DNA served to infer D and trimming. This sample holds tens of thousands of clones; roughly nine tenths were observed only once. 45% to 50% of the sample rests with the top ten.

V drops 0 bases and J drops 2 bases, leaving 12 bases in between. The CDR3 runs 16 amino acids, cysteine and phenylalanine included. The retained sequence is limited to the CDR3, 48 bases, with the frame set at the first base. CDR1 is given as SGHRS and CDR2 as YFSETQ, both from the germline V gene. The sample was peripheral blood, taken on day 0 of AZD1222 vaccination. The chain is encoded by TRBV5-1 joined to TRBJ2-1, with the D gene not confidently named. This TCR was recovered from an adult in good health. The CDR3 corresponds to CASSLAGLRAYNEQFF. The DNA sequence is TGCGCCAGCAGCTTGGCCGGGTTGAGAGCCTACAATGAGCAGTTCTTC.